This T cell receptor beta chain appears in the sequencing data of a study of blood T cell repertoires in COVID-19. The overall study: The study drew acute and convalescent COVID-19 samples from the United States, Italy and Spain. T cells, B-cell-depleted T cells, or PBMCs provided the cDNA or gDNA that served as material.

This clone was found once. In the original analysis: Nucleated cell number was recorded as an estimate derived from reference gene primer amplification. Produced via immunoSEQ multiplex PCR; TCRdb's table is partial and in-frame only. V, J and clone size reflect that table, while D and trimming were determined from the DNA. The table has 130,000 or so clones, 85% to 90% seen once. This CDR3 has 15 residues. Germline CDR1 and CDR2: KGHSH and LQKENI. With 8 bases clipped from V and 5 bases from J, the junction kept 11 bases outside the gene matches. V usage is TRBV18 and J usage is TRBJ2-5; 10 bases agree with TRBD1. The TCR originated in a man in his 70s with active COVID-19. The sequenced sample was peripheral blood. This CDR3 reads CASMRDRGREETQYF. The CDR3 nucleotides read TGTGCCAGCATGCGAGACAGGGGGCGCGAGGAGACCCAGTACTTC. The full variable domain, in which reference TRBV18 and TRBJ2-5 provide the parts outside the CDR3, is NAGVMQNPRHLVRRRGQEARLRCSPMKGHSHVYWYRQLPEEGLKFMVYLQKENIIDESGMPKERFSAEFPKEGPSILRIQQVVRGDSAAYFCASMRDRGREETQYFGPGTRLLVL.